The 5 T cell receptor beta chains below come from one sample, sequenced in a study of OX40 agonist ivuxolimab in advanced cancers. Profiled with immunoSEQ multiplex PCR; TCRdb holds only in-frame clones, not every one. The sample records about 88,000 clones, approximately 85% being singletons. This specimen consisted of CD4+ or CD8+ T cells sorted from blood, obtained in a trial of the OX40 agonist ivuxolimab. All receptors come from an adult with an advanced solid tumor such as melanoma, head and neck, liver or kidney cancer.

This chain uses TRBV13 with TRBJ2-5, with D possibly being TRBD2 (5 bases). The germline V and J ends were trimmed by 2 bases and 4 bases, with 20 bases remaining between them. Germline V gene data show CDR1 as PRHDT and CDR2 as FYEKMQ (reference sequence). The CDR3 is 17 residues long. Here the CDR3 DNA reads TGTGCCAGCAGCTTATTTAGTACGGCGGGCGGAGGAGAGACCCAGTACTTC. It encodes CASSLFSTAGGGETQYF.

J is TRBJ2-5 and V is TRBV5-4; D not resolved. The CDR3 sequence is 13 residues long. V gave up 0 bases and J gave up 5 bases, with 8 bases separating them. The germline CDR1 and CDR2 sequences are SGHNT and YYREEE (reference sequence). The CDR3 sequence is CASSLAGRETQYF. CDR3 nucleotides: TGTGCCAGCAGCTTGGCCGGGCGGGAGACCCAGTACTTC.

This rearrangement joins TRBV18 to TRBJ2-1, with 9 bases aligning to TRBD2. This CDR3 has 15 amino acids. V was clipped by 2 bases and J by 5 bases; unmatched bases: 4. Germline V lookup: CDR1 KGHSH, CDR2 LQKENI. The CDR3 nucleotides read TGTGCCAGCTCACCAAGTTTAGCGGGGGACAATGAGCAGTTCTTC. This encodes CASSPSLAGDNEQFF.

This rearrangement joins TRBV5-1 to TRBJ2-2; TRBD2 agrees at 8 bases. The CDR3 loop spans 16 amino acids. Germline V gene data show CDR1 as SGHRS and CDR2 as YFSETQ. J gave up 4 bases and V 2 bases, and 7 bases lay outside the gene matches. This chain's CDR3 is CASSFGLSGGTGELFF. As DNA, the CDR3 is TGCGCCAGCAGCTTCGGGTTGAGCGGGGGCACCGGGGAGCTGTTTTTT.

The rearrangement links TRBV9 to TRBJ2-4; D unresolved. The V gene lost 4 bases and the J gene lost 5 bases, with 13 bases spanning the gap. This CDR3 comprises 14 residues. Germline V gene sequence: CDR1 SGDLS, CDR2 YYNGEE. In DNA, the CDR3 is TGTGCCAGCAGCCCAGCGTACCGAGAAAACATTCAGTACTTC. Its translation is CASSPAYRENIQYF.